A single sample is the source of the 3 T cell receptor beta chains below, sequenced in a study of PD-1 blockade in classical Hodgkin lymphoma. The time point denotes: newly diagnosed, previously untreated cHL patient sample. Here immunoSEQ multiplex PCR was the method, and the copy in TCRdb shows in-frame clones only, minus some. The table records approximately 35,000 clones, around 94% of them present only once. The sequenced sample was peripheral blood mononuclear cells (PBMCs). These receptor sequences come from a human donor with classical Hodgkin lymphoma.

The V call is TRBV4-1, the J call TRBJ2-5, with D possibly being TRBD1 (6 bases). Trimming left V 1 base short and J 7 bases short, with 13 bases between. Germline-derived CDR1 and CDR2 are MGHRA and YSYEKL. This CDR3 comprises 14 residues. The CDR3 sequence: CASSQVGIGGTQYF. As DNA, the CDR3 is TGCGCCAGCAGCCAAGTGGGCATAGGGGGGACCCAGTACTTC.

This chain connects TRBV5-4 to TRBJ2-3; D might be TRBD2 (7 bases). Trimming took 0 bases from V and 2 from J, leaving 13 bases between them. CDR1 and CDR2 (germline): SGHNT, YYREEE (reference sequence). CDR3 length: 16 residues. CDR3 sequence reads: CASSLAFRGATDTQYF. CDR3 nucleotides: TGTGCCAGCAGCTTGGCTTTCCGGGGGGCCACAGATACGCAGTATTTT.

This clone is a singleton in its sample. The V gene is TRBV11-2, the J gene TRBJ1-5, with a possible D match to TRBD1 (5 bases). The CDR3 has 14 amino acids. Trimming left V 4 bases short and J 2 bases short, with 9 bases between. The V gene's germline CDR1 is SGHAT and CDR2 FQNNGV. CDR3 DNA sequence: TGTGCCAGCAGCTCACTAGGGGGCAATCAGCCCCAGCATTTT. It yields the protein CASSSLGGNQPQHF. Full variable domain (rest looked up from reference TRBV11-2 and TRBJ1-5): EAGVAQSPRYKIIEKRQSVAFWCNPISGHATLYWYQQILGQGPKLLIQFQNNGVVDDSQLPKDRFSAERLKGVDSTLKIQPAKLEDSAVYLCASSSLGGNQPQHFGDGTRLSIL.